This T cell receptor (beta chain) was documented in a study of T cells in Graves' hyperthyroidism and ophthalmopathy. Study-wide context: Peripheral blood specimens were obtained at initial diagnosis, prior to any treatment. General study results and limits: Within blood appeared most thyroid clonotypes that had expanded above 0.001.

Researchers took RNA transcripts and amplified the TCR beta CDR3 regions from them. First-round RT-PCR with HTBI primers amplified the TCR CDR3 region. TCRdb used MiXCR to reprocess the multiplex PCR reads, holding one entry per CDR3 protein. The table records around 200,000 distinct CDR3 sequences, about a sixth of them present only once. This clonotype was seen a few times. Its antigen is unknown. A much larger clone lies a single base off, so this may be a read error. The CDR3 ends on some other residue instead of the conserved phenylalanine or tryptophan, so this is likely a read error. Germline V lookup: CDR1 MDHEN, CDR2 SYDVKM. The CDR3 contains 16 residues. The V end lost 5 bases, the J end lost 2 bases, and 15 bases lay between the germline ends. Uncontrolled infection, other autoimmune disease, pregnancy and lactation each barred patients from inclusion. Together with thyroid ultrasound, orbital computed tomography, serum thyroxine and TRAb, clinical symptoms were used for diagnoses.

The rearrangement links TRBV28 to TRBJ2-2; D is possibly TRBD1 or TRBD2 (6 bases each). This TCR derives from a middle-aged man with Graves' hyperthyroidism. The sequencing input was blood. CDR3 nucleotide sequence: TGTGCCAGCAGTCCCGGGGGCGCCCTTAACACCGGGGAGCTGTTTCTT. Amino acids: CASSPGGALNTGELFL.